A single TCR beta chain is shown here with its context. Its antigen is not known. PBMC-derived CD4+ and CD8+ T cells were sorted. This specimen comes from a study of CD8+ T cells in alopecia areata. This CDR3 comprises 13 residues. Germline loops: CDR1 MNHNS, CDR2 SASEGT. V gave up 9 bases and J gave up 6 bases; unmatched junction bases: 3. Study results and limitations: Possibly as an HLA-related effect, TCR sharing across patients appeared less clear than in mice. Lesional scalp, especially alopecia totalis/universalis, showed higher clonality than normal scalp. The study also sequences resident alphabeta T cells of normal skin in scalp samples.

Extraction of RNA preceded its reverse transcription into cDNA, which served as the sequencing template. Measured with immunoSEQ multiplex PCR; TCRdb has only the in-frame clones, and not every one. The data hold about 110,000 clones, with 45% to 70% observed a single time. The sequence was collected from a human donor in good health. The gene calls are TRBV6-1 and TRBJ2-2, with 11 bases lining up with TRBD2. Sequenced material: CD8+ T cells sorted from blood. The CDR3 coding sequence is TGTGCCAGTACTAGCGGGGGTTCCGGGGAGCTGTTTTTT. Translation gives CASTSGGSGELFF.